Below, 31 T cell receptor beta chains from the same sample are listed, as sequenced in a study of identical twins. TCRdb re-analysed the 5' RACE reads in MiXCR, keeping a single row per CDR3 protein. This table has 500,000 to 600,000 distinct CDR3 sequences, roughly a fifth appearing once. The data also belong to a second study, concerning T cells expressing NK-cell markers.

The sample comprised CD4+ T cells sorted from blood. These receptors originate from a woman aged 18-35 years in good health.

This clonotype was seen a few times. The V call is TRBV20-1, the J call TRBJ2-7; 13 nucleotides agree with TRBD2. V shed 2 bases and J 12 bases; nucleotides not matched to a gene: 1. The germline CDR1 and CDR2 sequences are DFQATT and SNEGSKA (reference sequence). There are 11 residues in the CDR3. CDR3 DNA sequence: TGCAGTGCTAGAAGACTAGCGGGGGGGTACTTC. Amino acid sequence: CSARRLAGGYF.

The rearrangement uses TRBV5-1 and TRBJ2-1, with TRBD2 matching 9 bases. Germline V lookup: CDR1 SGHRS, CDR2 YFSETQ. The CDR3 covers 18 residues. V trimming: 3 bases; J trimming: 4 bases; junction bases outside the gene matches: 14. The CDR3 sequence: CASSSQPTTSGYYNEQFF. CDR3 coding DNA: TGCGCCAGCAGCTCTCAACCTACAACTAGCGGGTATTACAATGAGCAGTTCTTC.

CDR3 bases: TGTGCCAGCAGTTTTCTAGAAGGATCCTACGAGCAGTACTTC. Its translation: CASSFLEGSYEQYF. The chain combines TRBV6-2 or TRBV6-3 with TRBJ2-7, with no clear D. The CDR3 is made up of 14 amino acids. The germline V and J ends were trimmed by 4 bases and 1 base, with 11 bases remaining between them. Germline V gives CDR1 MNHEY, CDR2 SVGEGT.

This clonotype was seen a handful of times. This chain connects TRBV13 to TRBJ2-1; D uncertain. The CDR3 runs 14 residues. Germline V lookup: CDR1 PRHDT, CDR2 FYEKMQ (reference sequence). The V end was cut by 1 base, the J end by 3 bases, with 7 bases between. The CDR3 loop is CASSLAGIYNEQFF. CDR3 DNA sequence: TGTGCCAGCAGCTTAGCGGGTATCTACAATGAGCAGTTCTTC.

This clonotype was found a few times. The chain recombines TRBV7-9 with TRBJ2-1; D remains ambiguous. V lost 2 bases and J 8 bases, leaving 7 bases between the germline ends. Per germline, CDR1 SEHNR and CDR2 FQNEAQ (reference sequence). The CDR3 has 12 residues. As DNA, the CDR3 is TGTGCCAGCAGCTTAATGCCTCATGAGCAGTTCTTC. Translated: CASSLMPHEQFF.

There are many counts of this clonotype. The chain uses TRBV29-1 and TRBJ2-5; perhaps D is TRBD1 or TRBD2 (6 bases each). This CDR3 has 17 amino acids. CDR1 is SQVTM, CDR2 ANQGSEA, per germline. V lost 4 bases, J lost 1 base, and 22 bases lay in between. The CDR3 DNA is TGCAGCGTTGTAGGGGGGTTTTTTCCCGGCATCCAAGAGACCCAGTACTTC. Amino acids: CSVVGGFFPGIQETQYF.

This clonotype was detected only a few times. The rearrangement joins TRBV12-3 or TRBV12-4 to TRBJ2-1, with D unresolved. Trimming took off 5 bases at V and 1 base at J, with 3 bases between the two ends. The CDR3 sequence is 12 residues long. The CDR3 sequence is CASSISYNEQFF. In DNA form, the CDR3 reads TGTGCCAGCAGTATATCCTACAATGAGCAGTTCTTC.

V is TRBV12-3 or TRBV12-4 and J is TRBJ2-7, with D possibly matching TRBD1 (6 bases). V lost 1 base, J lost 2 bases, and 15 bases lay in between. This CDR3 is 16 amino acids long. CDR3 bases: TGTGCCAGCAGTTTAGGAACGCCAGGGGCAACCTACGAGCAGTACTTC. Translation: CASSLGTPGATYEQYF.

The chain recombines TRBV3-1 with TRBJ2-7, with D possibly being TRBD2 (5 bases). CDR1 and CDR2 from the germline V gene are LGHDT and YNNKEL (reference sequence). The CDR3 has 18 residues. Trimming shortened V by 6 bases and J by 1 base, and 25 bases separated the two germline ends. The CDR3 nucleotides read TGTGCCAGCAGTTTCCTTCCATCCACTAGTTTAGCTTCCTACGAGCAGTACTTC. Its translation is CASSFLPSTSLASYEQYF.

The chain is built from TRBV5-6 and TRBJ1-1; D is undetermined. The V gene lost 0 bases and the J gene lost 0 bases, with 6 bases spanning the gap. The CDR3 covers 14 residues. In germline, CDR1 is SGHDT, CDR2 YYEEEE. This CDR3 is CASSLVRVNTEAFF. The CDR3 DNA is TGTGCCAGCAGCTTGGTCCGGGTGAACACTGAAGCTTTCTTT.

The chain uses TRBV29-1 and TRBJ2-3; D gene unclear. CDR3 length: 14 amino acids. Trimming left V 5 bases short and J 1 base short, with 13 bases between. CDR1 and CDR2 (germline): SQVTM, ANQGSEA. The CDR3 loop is CSVQRSTGTDTQYF. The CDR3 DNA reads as TGCAGCGTTCAAAGGTCCACGGGCACAGATACGCAGTATTTT.

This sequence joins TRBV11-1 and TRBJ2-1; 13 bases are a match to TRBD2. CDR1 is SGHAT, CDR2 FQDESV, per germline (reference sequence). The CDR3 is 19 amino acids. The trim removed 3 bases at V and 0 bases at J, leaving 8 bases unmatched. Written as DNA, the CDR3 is TGTGCCAGCAGCTTGGGCGGACTAGCGGGAGCTGGCTCCTACAATGAGCAGTTCTTC. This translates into CASSLGGLAGAGSYNEQFF.

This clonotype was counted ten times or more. CDR3 coding DNA: TGTGCCATCAGCTCTGCCGGGACAGGGGCCTCAGATACGCAGTATTTT. It yields the protein CAISSAGTGASDTQYF. The rearrangement joins TRBV10-3 to TRBJ2-3; TRBD1 matches at 10 bases. CDR1 is ENHRY and CDR2 is SYGVKD in the germline V gene. V shed 6 bases and J 4 bases; nucleotides not matched to a gene: 10. CDR3 length: 16 amino acids.

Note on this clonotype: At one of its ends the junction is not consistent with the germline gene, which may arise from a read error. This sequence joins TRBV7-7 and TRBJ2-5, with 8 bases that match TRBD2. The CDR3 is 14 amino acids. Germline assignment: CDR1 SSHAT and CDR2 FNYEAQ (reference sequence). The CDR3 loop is CASSLRGGGETQYF. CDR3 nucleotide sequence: TGTGCTAGCAGCTTACGGGGGGGCGGTGAGACCCAGTACTTC.

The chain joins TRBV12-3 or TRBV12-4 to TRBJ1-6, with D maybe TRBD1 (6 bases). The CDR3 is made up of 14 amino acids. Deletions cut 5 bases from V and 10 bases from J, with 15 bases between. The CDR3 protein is CASSPRTARSPLHF. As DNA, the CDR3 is TGTGCCAGCAGTCCTCGGACAGCTAGATCACCCCTCCACTTT.

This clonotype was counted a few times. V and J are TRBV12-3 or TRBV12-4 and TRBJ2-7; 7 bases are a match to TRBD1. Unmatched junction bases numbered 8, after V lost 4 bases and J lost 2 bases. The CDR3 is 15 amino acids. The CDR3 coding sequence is TGTGCCAGCAGTTCCTTATCGGGGACAGCCTACGAGCAGTACTTC. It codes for CASSSLSGTAYEQYF.

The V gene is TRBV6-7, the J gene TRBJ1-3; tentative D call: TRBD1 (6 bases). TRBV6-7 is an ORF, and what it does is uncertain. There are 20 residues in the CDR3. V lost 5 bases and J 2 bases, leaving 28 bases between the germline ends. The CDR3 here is CASSTPGHQLRYQAGNTIYF. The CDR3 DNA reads TGTGCCAGCAGTACTCCGGGACATCAACTACGTTATCAGGCTGGAAACACCATATATTTT.

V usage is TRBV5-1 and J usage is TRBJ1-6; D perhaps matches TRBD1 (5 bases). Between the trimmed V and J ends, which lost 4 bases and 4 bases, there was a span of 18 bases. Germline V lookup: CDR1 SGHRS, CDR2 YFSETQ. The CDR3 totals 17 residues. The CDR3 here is CASSRDRPDSYNSPLHF. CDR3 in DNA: TGCGCCAGCAGCCGTGACAGACCTGACTCTTATAATTCACCCCTCCACTTT. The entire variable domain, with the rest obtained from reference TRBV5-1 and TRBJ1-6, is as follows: KAGVTQTPRYLIKTRGQQVTLSCSPISGHRSVSWYQQTPGQGLQFLFEYFSETQRNKGNFPGRFSGRQFSNSRSEMNVSTLELGDSALYLCASSRDRPDSYNSPLHFGNGTRLTVT.

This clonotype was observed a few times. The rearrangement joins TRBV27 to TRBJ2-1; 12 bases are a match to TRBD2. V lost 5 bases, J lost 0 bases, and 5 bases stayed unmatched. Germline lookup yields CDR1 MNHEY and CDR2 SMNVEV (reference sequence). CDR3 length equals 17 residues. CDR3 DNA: TGTGCCAGCAGTCCACGGACTAGCGGGGTCTCCTACAATGAGCAGTTCTTC. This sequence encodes CASSPRTSGVSYNEQFF.

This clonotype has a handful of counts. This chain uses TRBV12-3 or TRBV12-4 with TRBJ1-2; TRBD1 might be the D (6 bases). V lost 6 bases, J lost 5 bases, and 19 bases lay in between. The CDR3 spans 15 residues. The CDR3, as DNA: TGTGCCAGCAGCCGCCGGGGGGCTGGGGTATATGGCTACACCTTC. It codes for CASSRRGAGVYGYTF.

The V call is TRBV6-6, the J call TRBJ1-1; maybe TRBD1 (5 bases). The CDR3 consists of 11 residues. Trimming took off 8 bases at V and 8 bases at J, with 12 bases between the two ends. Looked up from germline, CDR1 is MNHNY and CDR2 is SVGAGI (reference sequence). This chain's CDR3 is CASYRSREAFF. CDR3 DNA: TGTGCCAGCTACAGGTCCCGGGAAGCTTTCTTT.

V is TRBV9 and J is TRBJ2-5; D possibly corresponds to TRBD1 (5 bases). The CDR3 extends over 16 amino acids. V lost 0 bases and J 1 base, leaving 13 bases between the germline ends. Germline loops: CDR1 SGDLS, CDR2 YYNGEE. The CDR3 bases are TGTGCCAGCAGCGTAGTCGTCCAGGGTCCCCAAGAGACCCAGTACTTC. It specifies CASSVVVQGPQETQYF.

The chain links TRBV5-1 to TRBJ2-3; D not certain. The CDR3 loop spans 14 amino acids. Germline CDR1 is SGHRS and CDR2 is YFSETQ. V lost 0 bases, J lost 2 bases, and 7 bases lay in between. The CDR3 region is CASSLGRNTDTQYF. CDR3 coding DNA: TGCGCCAGCAGCTTGGGGCGGAACACAGATACGCAGTATTTT.

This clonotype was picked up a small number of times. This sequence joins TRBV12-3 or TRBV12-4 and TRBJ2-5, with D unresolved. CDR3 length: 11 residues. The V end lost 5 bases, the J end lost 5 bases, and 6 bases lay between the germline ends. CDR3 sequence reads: CASSISETQYF. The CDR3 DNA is TGTGCCAGCAGTATTAGCGAGACCCAGTACTTC.

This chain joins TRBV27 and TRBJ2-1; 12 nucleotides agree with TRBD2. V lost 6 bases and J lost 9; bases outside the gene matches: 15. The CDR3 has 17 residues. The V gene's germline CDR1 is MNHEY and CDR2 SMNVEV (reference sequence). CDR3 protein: CASSPTRLAGDDGEQFF. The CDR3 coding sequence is TGTGCCAGCAGCCCTACCCGACTAGCGGGAGATGATGGTGAGCAGTTCTTC.

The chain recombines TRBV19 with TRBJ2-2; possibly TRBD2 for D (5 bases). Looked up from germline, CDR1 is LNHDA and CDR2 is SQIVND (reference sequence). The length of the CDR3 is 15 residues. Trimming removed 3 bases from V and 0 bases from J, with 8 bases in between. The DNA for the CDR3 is TGTGCCAGTAGTATGGTGGGAGCGAACACCGGGGAGCTGTTTTTT. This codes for CASSMVGANTGELFF. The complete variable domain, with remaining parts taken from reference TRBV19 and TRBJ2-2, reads DGGITQSPKYLFRKEGQNVTLSCEQNLNHDAMYWYRQDPGQGLRLIYYSQIVNDFQKGDIAEGYSVSREKKESFPLTVTSAQKNPTAFYLCASSMVGANTGELFFGEGSRLTVL.

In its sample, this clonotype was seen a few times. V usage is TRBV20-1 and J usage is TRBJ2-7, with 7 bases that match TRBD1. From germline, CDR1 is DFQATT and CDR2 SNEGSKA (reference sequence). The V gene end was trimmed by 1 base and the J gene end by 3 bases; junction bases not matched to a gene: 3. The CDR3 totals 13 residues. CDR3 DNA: TGCAGTGCTAGAGGACAGGGAGTCTACGAGCAGTACTTC. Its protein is CSARGQGVYEQYF.

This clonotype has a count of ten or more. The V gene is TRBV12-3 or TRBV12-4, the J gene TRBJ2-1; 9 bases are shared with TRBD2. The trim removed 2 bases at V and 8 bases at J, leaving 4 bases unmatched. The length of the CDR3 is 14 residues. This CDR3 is CASSLLAGAYEQFF. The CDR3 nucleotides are TGTGCCAGCAGTTTATTAGCGGGGGCGTATGAGCAGTTCTTC.

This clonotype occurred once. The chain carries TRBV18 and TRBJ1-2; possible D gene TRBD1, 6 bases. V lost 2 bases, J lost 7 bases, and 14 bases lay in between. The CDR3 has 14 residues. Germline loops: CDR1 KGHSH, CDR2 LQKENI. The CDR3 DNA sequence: TGTGCCAGCTCACCAGATCAGGGGATGGGTGGCTACACCTTC. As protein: CASSPDQGMGGYTF.

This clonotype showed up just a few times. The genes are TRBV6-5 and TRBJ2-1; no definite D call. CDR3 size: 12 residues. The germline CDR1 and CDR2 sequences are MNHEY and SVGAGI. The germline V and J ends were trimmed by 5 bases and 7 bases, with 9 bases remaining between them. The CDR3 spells CASSNLRNEQFF. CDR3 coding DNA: TGTGCCAGCAGTAACCTCAGGAATGAGCAGTTCTTC.

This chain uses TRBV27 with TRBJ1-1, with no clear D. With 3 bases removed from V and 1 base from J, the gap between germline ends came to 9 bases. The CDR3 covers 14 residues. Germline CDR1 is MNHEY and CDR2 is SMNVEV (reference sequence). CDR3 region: CASSLSRKNTEAFF. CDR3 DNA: TGTGCCAGCAGTTTGAGCCGGAAGAACACTGAAGCTTTCTTT.